A single sample gave rise to the 16 T cell receptor beta chains below, sequenced in a study of OX40 agonist ivuxolimab in advanced cancers. Sequencing used immunoSEQ multiplex PCR; TCRdb keeps in-frame clones, though not all of them. The sample comprises 12,000 to 15,000 clones, 85% to 95% of which are singletons, and approximately 23% rests with the top ten. Sequenced material: CD4+ or CD8+ T cells sorted from blood, taken in a trial of the OX40 agonist ivuxolimab. The source is an adult with an advanced solid tumor such as melanoma, head and neck, liver or kidney cancer.

The chain employs TRBV7-7 and TRBJ2-1; tentative D call: TRBD2 (6 bases). The V end was cut by 1 base, the J end by 4 bases, with 11 bases between. The CDR3 has 15 amino acids. Germline V gene data show CDR1 as SSHAT and CDR2 as FNYEAQ (reference sequence). This chain's CDR3 is CASSLGDSYYNEQFF. CDR3 sequence (DNA): TGTGCCAGCAGCTTAGGGGACTCCTATTACAATGAGCAGTTCTTC.

For this clone: One junction end does not reproduce the germline sequence, and a read error may be involved. CDR3 sequence: CASSLLNPPGQIF. CDR3 in DNA: TGTGCCAGCAGCTTGTTGAATCCTCCGGGACAAATATTC. This chain links TRBV5-6 with TRBJ2-7, with TRBD1 as a possible D gene (6 bases). Germline V CDR1 and CDR2: SGHDT, YYEEEE. The CDR3 totals 13 residues. The complete variable domain, with remaining parts taken from reference TRBV5-6 and TRBJ2-7, reads DAGVTQSPTHLIKTRGQQVTLRCSPKSGHDTVSWYQQALGQGPQFIFQYYEEEERQRGNFPDRFSGHQFPNYSSELNVNALLLGDSALYLCASSLLNPPGQIFGPGTRLTVT.

This sequence joins TRBV5-5 and TRBJ2-7; D might be TRBD1 (6 bases). CDR1 and CDR2 from the germline V gene are SGHKS and YYEKEE (reference sequence). The CDR3 extends over 13 amino acids. V was trimmed by 0 bases and J by 6 bases, leaving 10 bases between them. CDR3 coding DNA: TGTGCCAGCAGCTTGGCCGGACAGATCGAGCAGTACTTC. Translated, it gives CASSLAGQIEQYF.

The chain uses TRBV28 and TRBJ2-1; D is possibly TRBD1 or TRBD2 (6 bases each). The CDR3 covers 15 residues. The V gene's germline CDR1 is MDHEN and CDR2 SYDVKM. V lost 10 bases, J lost 7 bases, and 23 bases lay in between. DNA of the CDR3: TGTGCCACCGAAGGGGGGATCAGCTCTGCAAATGAGCAGTTCTTC. As protein: CATEGGISSANEQFF.

CDR3 protein: CSVDLAGAHEQYF. CDR3 DNA sequence: TGCAGCGTCGATCTAGCGGGAGCCCACGAGCAGTACTTC. The chain uses TRBV29-1 and TRBJ2-7, with 10 bases lining up with TRBD2. Trimming at V came to 6 bases and at J to 5 bases, leaving 7 bases not matched to a gene. The CDR3 runs to 13 residues. The V gene's germline CDR1 is SQVTM and CDR2 ANQGSEA.

The V gene is TRBV9, the J gene TRBJ2-3; perhaps TRBD2 as D (5 bases). This CDR3 has 13 residues. V was trimmed by 3 bases and J by 5 bases, leaving 10 bases between them. CDR1 and CDR2 from the germline V gene are SGDLS and YYNGEE. CDR3: CASSAPGKDTQYF. The CDR3 nucleotides are TGTGCCAGCAGCGCCCCGGGGAAAGATACGCAGTATTTT.

The genes are TRBV30 and TRBJ1-2; 12 bases are shared with TRBD1. CDR1 and CDR2 (germline): GTSNPN, SVGIG (reference sequence). The CDR3 covers 13 residues. CDR3 DNA: TGTGCGGGGGTGGGACAGGGGGCCAAAGGCTACACCTTC. As protein: CAGVGQGAKGYTF.

This chain connects TRBV2 to TRBJ1-1; the D is unclear. CDR3 length: 12 amino acids. V lost 7 bases and J 1 base, leaving 7 bases between the germline ends. Germline V gives CDR1 SNHLY, CDR2 FYNNEI. CDR3 residues: CASTGENTEAFF. In DNA form, the CDR3 reads TGTGCCAGCACCGGGGAGAACACTGAAGCTTTCTTT.

V gene TRBV18 combines with J gene TRBJ1-5; possibly TRBD1 for D (6 bases). The CDR3 extends over 17 amino acids. V lost 2 bases to trimming and J lost 5 bases, with 19 bases between them. Germline V gene data show CDR1 as KGHSH and CDR2 as LQKENI. The CDR3 DNA is TGTGCCAGCTCACCAACCCCTCGACAGGTCAGCGATCAGCCCCAGCATTTT. Residues: CASSPTPRQVSDQPQHF.

This clone was counted once. This rearrangement joins TRBV6-5 to TRBJ2-7, with 8 nucleotides matching TRBD2. Germline V gives CDR1 MNHEY, CDR2 SVGAGI. Losses at the gene ends were 7 bases for V and 2 bases for J; bases not matched to a gene: 10. The CDR3 length is 15 residues. CDR3 region: CASTPRAGGTYEQYF. In DNA form, the CDR3 reads TGTGCCAGCACTCCCCGGGCGGGAGGAACCTACGAGCAGTACTTC.

The rearrangement joins TRBV2 to TRBJ2-7, with TRBD2 identical over 11 bases. V was clipped by 8 bases and J by 4 bases; unmatched bases: 7. This CDR3 has 14 residues. From germline, CDR1 is SNHLY and CDR2 FYNNEI. CDR3: CASFGGTSGYEQYF. CDR3 DNA: TGTGCCAGCTTCGGTGGGACTAGCGGTTACGAGCAGTACTTC.

The rearrangement uses TRBV28 and TRBJ1-2; D call uncertain. Looked up from germline, CDR1 is MDHEN and CDR2 is SYDVKM. CDR3 length: 14 residues. V lost 5 bases and J lost 4, with 14 bases in between. CDR3 in amino acids: CASSLRGGSYGYTF. The CDR3 region has the DNA TGTGCCAGCAGTCTTCGCGGCGGGAGCTATGGCTACACCTTC.

The chain links TRBV5-1 to TRBJ2-7; no clear D. CDR1 and CDR2 from the germline V gene are SGHRS and YFSETQ. V shed 0 bases and J shed 4 bases, with 2 bases lying between them. This CDR3 is built from 11 residues. The CDR3 loop reads CASSLGYEQYF. The CDR3 DNA reads TGCGCCAGCAGCTTGGGATACGAGCAGTACTTC.

In this sample, this clone is medium-sized. Other DNA sequences in the sample encode the same CDR3. The V gene is TRBV9, the J gene TRBJ1-2; 7 nucleotides match TRBD1. Germline CDR1 is SGDLS and CDR2 is YYNGEE. The V and J ends lost 0 bases and 0 bases, in that order; junction bases with no gene match: 2. CDR3 size: 15 residues. The CDR3 DNA reads as TGTGCCAGCAGCGTAGAAGGGACAGCTAACTATGGCTACACCTTC. Translated: CASSVEGTANYGYTF. Full variable domain (rest looked up from reference TRBV9 and TRBJ1-2): DSGVTQTPKHLITATGQRVTLRCSPRSGDLSVYWYQQSLDQGLQFLIQYYNGEERAKGNILERFSAQQFPDLHSELNLSSLELGDSALYFCASSVEGTANYGYTFGSGTRLTVV.

This sequence joins TRBV7-9 and TRBJ2-7; 8 positions agree with TRBD1. With V trimmed by 8 bases and J by 1 base, 4 bases remained unmatched. The germline V gene encodes CDR1 SEHNR and CDR2 FQNEAQ (reference sequence). The CDR3 spans 13 residues. The DNA of the CDR3 is TGTGCCAGCGCCGGGACAGGTTCCTACGAGCAGTACTTC. This sequence encodes CASAGTGSYEQYF.

This clone showed up just once. The V and J genes are TRBV5-1 and TRBJ2-7; D is unresolved. Germline V gene data show CDR1 as SGHRS and CDR2 as YFSETQ. Trimming pared 5 bases from V and 5 bases from J, leaving 20 bases between. There are 15 residues in the CDR3. The DNA for the CDR3 is TGCGCCAGCAGACTACATGGGTGGGCGGCGGACGAGCAGTACTTC. Its protein is CASRLHGWAADEQYF.